Shown below are 32 T cell receptor beta chains from a single sample sequenced in a study of blood T cell repertoires in COVID-19. Sequenced by immunoSEQ multiplex PCR; TCRdb stores in-frame clones only, minus some. The sample holds around 300,000 clones, approximately 85% seen once. Sequencing was done on a sample of peripheral blood. The receptors derive from a woman in her 70s with acute or convalescent COVID-19.

The CDR3, as DNA: TGTGCCAGCAGACAACTACCGGGAGACGAAGCTTTCTTT. This translates into CASRQLPGDEAFF. The rearrangement uses TRBV12-3 or TRBV12-4 and TRBJ1-1; D uncertain. Trimming cost V 6 bases and J 8 bases, with 16 bases left between them. The length of the CDR3 is 13 residues.

The chain combines TRBV6-5 with TRBJ1-3; D is uncertain. With 2 bases removed from V and 3 bases from J, the gap between germline ends came to 5 bases. The CDR3 sequence is 13 residues long. CDR1 MNHEY and CDR2 SVGAGI come from the germline V gene. CDR3 sequence reads: CASSYNLGNTIYF. The CDR3 nucleotides read TGTGCCAGCAGTTACAATCTTGGAAACACCATATATTTT.

The gene calls are TRBV19 and TRBJ1-4; D not resolved. This CDR3 has 11 residues. CDR1 LNHDA and CDR2 SQIVND come from the germline V gene (reference sequence). The germline V and J ends were trimmed by 10 bases and 15 bases, with 18 bases remaining between them. The CDR3 reads CAILLPCHLFF. For the CDR3, the DNA is TGTGCCATTCTTTTGCCCTGCCACTTGTTTTTT.

The genes are TRBV6-2 or TRBV6-3 and TRBJ2-7; TRBD2 might be the D (5 bases). The ends were cut back, 6 bases at V and 3 bases at J, with 12 bases in the middle. This CDR3 has 13 amino acids. Per the germline V gene, CDR1 is MNHEY and CDR2 is SVGEGT. The CDR3 DNA sequence: TGTGCCAGCAGCCTCATCCGGGACTACGAGCAGTACTTC. Its translation is CASSLIRDYEQYF.

The chain is built from TRBV27 and TRBJ1-4; possibly TRBD1 for D (5 bases). Deletions cut 4 bases from V and 10 bases from J, with 13 bases between. This CDR3 has 13 amino acids. In germline, CDR1 is MNHEY, CDR2 SMNVEV (reference sequence). CDR3 nucleotide sequence: TGTGCCAGCAGTTCCCGACAGACTGGAAAACTGTTTTTT. Residues: CASSSRQTGKLFF.

This chain joins TRBV6-2 or TRBV6-3 and TRBJ1-2; D is unclear. CDR1 is MNHEY and CDR2 is SVGEGT in the germline V gene. The V end lost 2 bases, the J end lost 5 bases, and 15 bases lay between the germline ends. CDR3 length: 15 residues. Written as DNA, the CDR3 is TGTGCCAGCAGTTACCTTGGCAAGGTACAGTATGGCTACACCTTC. Encoded protein: CASSYLGKVQYGYTF.

The gene calls are TRBV6-2 or TRBV6-3 and TRBJ2-4; TRBD1 aligns across 10 bases. This CDR3 is built from 17 residues. The junction had 16 bases not matched to a gene; V was cut back by 5 bases and J by 9 bases. Germline V CDR1 and CDR2: MNHEY, SVGEGT. In DNA, the CDR3 is TGTGCCAGCAGTGGACAACGGGACAGGGGTCGGGTGGGCATTCAGTACTTC. Its translation: CASSGQRDRGRVGIQYF.

The chain couples TRBV5-1 to TRBJ2-1, with a weak D call TRBD2 (5 bases). Germline V gene data show CDR1 as SGHRS and CDR2 as YFSETQ. V was pared by 1 base and J by 1 base, with 9 bases between. The CDR3 has 15 amino acids. The CDR3 protein is CASSLLAESYNEQFF. DNA for the CDR3: TGCGCCAGCAGCTTGCTAGCTGAATCCTACAATGAGCAGTTCTTC.

This sequence joins TRBV5-1 and TRBJ2-7; D is perhaps TRBD2 (5 bases). The length of the CDR3 is 13 residues. The V end was cut by 5 bases, the J end by 6 bases, with 15 bases between. Germline-derived CDR1 and CDR2 are SGHRS and YFSETQ. The CDR3 DNA reads as TGCGCCAGCAGTGAACCAGCGGCTGGCGAGCAGTACTTC. Residues: CASSEPAAGEQYF.

This clone was seen only a few times. The gene calls are TRBV2 and TRBJ2-2, with 7 bases matching TRBD2. The CDR3 length is 20 residues. The V segment lost 6 bases and the J segment 0 bases; nucleotides outside the gene matches: 19. Germline values: CDR1 SNHLY, CDR2 FYNNEI. CDR3 bases: TGTGCCAGCAGAGGAGAGGGACTAATAGCGGGTAGACCGAACACCGGGGAGCTGTTTTTT. This sequence encodes CASRGEGLIAGRPNTGELFF.

The rearrangement uses TRBV23-1 and TRBJ2-5; 11 bases map to TRBD2. TRBV23-1 is recorded as an ORF, its role being uncertain. There are 19 residues in the CDR3. The trim removed 0 bases at V and 4 bases at J, leaving 13 bases unmatched. Written as DNA, the CDR3 is TGCGCCAGCAGTCAATCGGGCTCTAGCGGGGGGCTGAAGAGAGAGACCCAGTACTTC. Its translation is CASSQSGSSGGLKRETQYF.

This clone appeared once. The V and J genes are TRBV5-1 and TRBJ1-2; no definite D call. The CDR3 sequence is 15 residues long. Germline V CDR1 and CDR2: SGHRS, YFSETQ. V was shortened by 3 bases and J by 8 bases, with 20 bases between the two germline ends. CDR3 sequence (DNA): TGCGCCAGCAGCTCGGAGGTGGCCTACCAAGCCGGCTACACCTTC. Encoded protein: CASSSEVAYQAGYTF. The variable domain in full, completed from reference TRBV5-1 and TRBJ1-2, reads KAGVTQTPRYLIKTRGQQVTLSCSPISGHRSVSWYQQTPGQGLQFLFEYFSETQRNKGNFPGRFSGRQFSNSRSEMNVSTLELGDSALYLCASSSEVAYQAGYTFGSGTRLTVV.

V and J are TRBV5-1 and TRBJ2-2; a weak D match, TRBD2 (6 bases). V gave up 0 bases and J gave up 1 base, with 10 bases separating them. Germline CDR1 reads SGHRS; CDR2 reads YFSETQ. CDR3 length: 16 amino acids. The CDR3 DNA reads TGCGCCAGCAGCTTGGGAGCGGGTCGGAACACCGGGGAGCTGTTTTTT. Residues: CASSLGAGRNTGELFF.

This clone appeared a single time. V and J are TRBV5-1 and TRBJ1-4; no reliable D call. There are 17 residues in the CDR3. The V end was cut by 1 base, the J end by 5 bases, with 18 bases between. Germline-derived CDR1 and CDR2 are SGHRS and YFSETQ. The CDR3 spells CASSLLGWRADNEKLFF. The CDR3 DNA sequence: TGCGCCAGCAGCTTGTTAGGCTGGAGGGCGGACAATGAAAAACTGTTTTTT.

The V gene is TRBV4-1, the J gene TRBJ2-1; the D gene is possibly TRBD1 (5 bases). Germline CDR1 and CDR2: MGHRA and YSYEKL. V was pared by 3 bases and J by 2 bases, with 14 bases between. The CDR3 runs 16 residues. CDR3 coding DNA: TGCGCCAGCAGCCAGCAGACAGTAAGCGCCTACAATGAGCAGTTCTTC. This gives the protein CASSQQTVSAYNEQFF.

This rearrangement joins TRBV19 to TRBJ1-2, with unresolved D. V lost 7 bases and J 4 bases, leaving 13 bases between the germline ends. The length of the CDR3 is 13 residues. Germline-derived CDR1 and CDR2 are LNHDA and SQIVND (reference sequence). The CDR3 DNA reads as TGTGCCAGTACCCGAGGGTTTTCCTATGGCTACACCTTC. Translating it yields CASTRGFSYGYTF. Combining the CDR3 with reference TRBV19 and TRBJ1-2 gives the whole variable domain DGGITQSPKYLFRKEGQNVTLSCEQNLNHDAMYWYRQDPGQGLRLIYYSQIVNDFQKGDIAEGYSVSREKKESFPLTVTSAQKNPTAFYLCASTRGFSYGYTFGSGTRLTVV.

This chain connects TRBV5-1 to TRBJ2-3; 16 nucleotides line up with TRBD2. This CDR3 is 18 amino acids long. Germline CDR1 reads SGHRS; CDR2 reads YFSETQ. V trimming: 4 bases; J trimming: 1 base; junction bases outside the gene matches: 6. The CDR3 bases are TGCGCCAGCAGCGCGGGACTAGCGGGGGGGCGCGGCACAGATACGCAGTATTTT. Translated: CASSAGLAGGRGTDTQYF. The complete variable domain, with remaining parts taken from reference TRBV5-1 and TRBJ2-3, reads KAGVTQTPRYLIKTRGQQVTLSCSPISGHRSVSWYQQTPGQGLQFLFEYFSETQRNKGNFPGRFSGRQFSNSRSEMNVSTLELGDSALYLCASSAGLAGGRGTDTQYFGPGTRLTVL.

The chain combines TRBV30 with TRBJ2-3; 9 nucleotides agree with TRBD1. Germline V gene sequence: CDR1 GTSNPN, CDR2 SVGIG (reference sequence). The ends lost 5 bases at V and 14 bases at J; junction bases unmatched: 11. The length of the CDR3 is 12 residues. CDR3 sequence (DNA): TGTGCCTGGCAACTACAGGGGGCCCCCTCGTATTTT. This translates into CAWQLQGAPSYF.

This clone was detected only once. The J gene is TRBJ1-1, the V gene TRBV28, with TRBD1 matching 8 bases. Per the germline V gene, CDR1 is MDHEN and CDR2 is SYDVKM. After removal of 2 bases from V and 6 bases from J, the junction contained 8 bases not matched to a gene. This CDR3 has 15 residues. CDR3 sequence reads: CASSLLTGGQAEAFF. The CDR3 coding sequence is TGTGCCAGCAGTTTACTCACAGGGGGGCAGGCTGAAGCTTTCTTT.

The V call is TRBV20-1, the J call TRBJ1-4; possibly TRBD1 for D (5 bases). The germline gives CDR1 DFQATT, CDR2 SNEGSKA (reference sequence). The length of the CDR3 is 11 residues. The V and J ends lost 6 bases and 8 bases respectively, with 10 bases between them. Here the CDR3 DNA reads TGCAGTGCGAGACAGAACGAAAAACTGTTTTTT. This sequence encodes CSARQNEKLFF.

Only one count was recorded for this clone. The rearrangement uses TRBV27 and TRBJ1-2, with TRBD1 matching over 7 bases. Germline values: CDR1 MNHEY, CDR2 SMNVEV (reference sequence). This CDR3 is 13 amino acids long. The junction had 5 bases not matched to a gene; V was cut back by 3 bases and J by 7 bases. The CDR3, as DNA: TGTGCCAGCAGTTTTCGGACAGGAGCTGGCTACACCTTC. Translated, it gives CASSFRTGAGYTF.

The gene calls are TRBV2 and TRBJ1-4; a possible D gene is TRBD1 (6 bases). V was pared by 6 bases and J by 0 bases, with 14 bases between. Germline V gene lookup returns CDR1 SNHLY and CDR2 FYNNEI. This CDR3 is 16 amino acids long. The CDR3 loop reads CASRVGDTTTNEKLFF. CDR3 sequence (DNA): TGTGCCAGCAGGGTAGGGGACACTACAACTAATGAAAAACTGTTTTTT.

The rearrangement joins TRBV24-1 to TRBJ2-5; TRBD1 aligns across 11 bases. Per germline, CDR1 KGHDR and CDR2 SFDVKD. The CDR3 is made up of 16 amino acids. V was clipped by 1 base and J by 5 bases; unmatched bases: 5. The DNA of the CDR3 is TGTGCCACCAGTGATTTCGGGGACAGGGGGGGGGAGACCCAGTACTTC. This gives the protein CATSDFGDRGGETQYF.

The rearrangement links TRBV2 to TRBJ2-2, with 7 bases identical to TRBD1. Per the germline V gene, CDR1 is SNHLY and CDR2 is FYNNEI. The V and J ends lost 8 bases and 1 base, in that order; junction bases with no gene match: 4. This CDR3 spans 14 amino acids. DNA of the CDR3: TGTGCCAGCGCAGGACAGGTGAACACCGGGGAGCTGTTTTTT. Translating it yields CASAGQVNTGELFF.

The genes are TRBV7-9 and TRBJ2-2; tentative D call: TRBD2 (6 bases). Germline assignment: CDR1 SEHNR and CDR2 FQNEAQ (reference sequence). This CDR3 region has 12 residues. V lost 8 bases, J lost 7 bases, and 11 bases lay in between. DNA for the CDR3: TGTGCCAGCCACCGGGGGTTCGGGGAGCTGTTTTTT. As protein: CASHRGFGELFF.

The chain carries TRBV19 and TRBJ1-5; D is ambiguous. Germline-derived CDR1 and CDR2 are LNHDA and SQIVND (reference sequence). The germline V and J ends were trimmed by 4 bases and 2 bases, with 9 bases remaining between them. CDR3 length equals 14 residues. CDR3 nucleotide sequence: TGTGCCAGTAGTACACACATGGGCAATCAGCCCCAGCATTTT. Its translation is CASSTHMGNQPQHF.

This chain joins TRBV6-6 and TRBJ2-7; 7 bases align to TRBD2. Trimming at V came to 8 bases and at J to 6 bases, leaving 7 bases not matched to a gene. Germline CDR1 reads MNHNY; CDR2 reads SVGAGI (reference sequence). This CDR3 spans 12 amino acids. The CDR3 DNA reads TGTGCCAGCGCGAGACTAGCAAGCGAGCAGTACTTC. It is translated as CASARLASEQYF.

The chain combines TRBV9 with TRBJ2-2, with 7 bases lining up with TRBD1. CDR1 and CDR2 (germline): SGDLS, YYNGEE. Trimming at V came to 3 bases and at J to 3 bases, leaving 8 bases not matched to a gene. The CDR3 extends over 16 amino acids. CDR3 DNA: TGTGCCAGCAGCGCACAAAAAACAGGGGACACCGGGGAGCTGTTTTTT. This sequence encodes CASSAQKTGDTGELFF.

The chain carries TRBV19 and TRBJ1-1, with TRBD1 matching over 8 bases. The V segment lost 6 bases and the J segment 0 bases; nucleotides outside the gene matches: 3. Germline lookup yields CDR1 LNHDA and CDR2 SQIVND (reference sequence). This CDR3 contains 14 residues. The CDR3 loop reads CASRRQGMNTEAFF. CDR3 DNA sequence: TGTGCCAGTAGGAGACAGGGGATGAACACTGAAGCTTTCTTT.

This chain joins TRBV27 and TRBJ1-2, with unresolved D. The CDR3 extends over 13 amino acids. The V gene lost 3 bases and the J gene lost 4 bases, with 9 bases spanning the gap. In germline, CDR1 is MNHEY, CDR2 SMNVEV (reference sequence). The CDR3 loop is CASSFSSTYGYTF. In DNA, the CDR3 is TGTGCCAGCAGTTTTTCGAGTACCTATGGCTACACCTTC.

The CDR3 here is CASSYRWAGANQPQHF. The CDR3 DNA is TGTGCCAGCAGCTACCGGTGGGCAGGGGCCAATCAGCCCCAGCATTTT. The chain carries TRBV7-8 and TRBJ1-5, with D perhaps TRBD1 (6 bases). The CDR3 contains 16 residues. Trimming shortened V by 4 bases and J by 3 bases, and 16 bases separated the two germline ends. Germline lookup yields CDR1 SGHVS and CDR2 FQNEAQ.

The chain uses TRBV5-1 and TRBJ1-2, with a possible D match to TRBD1 (5 bases). The CDR3 totals 18 residues. Germline CDR1 and CDR2: SGHRS and YFSETQ. V lost 2 bases, J lost 0 bases, and 20 bases lay in between. In DNA, the CDR3 is TGCGCCAGCAGCTTCTCGGGGGACTCCTCCCGATCTAACTATGGCTACACCTTC. This gives the protein CASSFSGDSSRSNYGYTF.